The following is a T cell receptor (beta chain) sequence with its context. Its antigen is unknown. This sample is drawn from a study of CD8 T cells in ankylosing spondylitis. Study-wide findings and caveats: Reactive arthritis synovial fluid and blood were previously reported to contain some motif variants. Ankylosing spondylitis blood seemed to carry a telltale TCR beta motif made of several highly homologous variants. The study looked at matched synovial fluid samples from ankylosing spondylitis patients. Disease-linked clones were reported to be significantly enriched there.

V gave up 2 bases and J gave up 10 bases, with 12 bases separating them. Germline CDR1 reads SGHVS; CDR2 reads FQNEAQ. CDR3 size: 13 residues. It was by quantitative 5'-RACE with molecular barcodes that TCR beta libraries were made. Each CDR3 protein gets one entry after TCRdb re-called the 5' RACE reads with MiXCR. Of hundreds of thousands of distinct CDR3 sequences detected, 12% appear once; the ten largest clones hold more than 0.5%. V usage is TRBV7-8 and J usage is TRBJ2-1; D ambiguous. The source material was blood, either unsorted or a sorted T cell fraction (not recorded which). The receptor was derived from a male donor with ankylosing spondylitis. The CDR3, as DNA: TGTGCCAGCAGCTTATTTGGGGTCGGGGAGCAGTTCTTC. The encoded protein is CASSLFGVGEQFF.